This T cell receptor (beta chain) was documented in a study of ipilimumab plus nivolumab after autologous stem cell transplantation. Study-level background: Patients received a median of about five ipilimumab and roughly eight nivolumab doses.

This clone was found a few times. As yet, its antigen is unknown. Sequencing used immunoSEQ multiplex PCR; TCRdb keeps in-frame clones, though not all of them. The table has fewer than 15,000 clones, around 73% seen once. Whole-study results and caveats: TCR repertoire, Treg phenotype and gut microbiota reportedly support more study of this approach.

Checkpoint therapy with ipilimumab 1 mg/kg began 14 to 28 days after transplant. Patients got 3 mg/kg IV nivolumab weeks 1, 4, 7, 10, then biweekly through week 26. This clonotype originated in a male donor with diffuse large B-cell lymphoma. Specimen: PBMCs, collected in a trial of ipilimumab plus nivolumab as post-transplant consolidation.

The CDR3: CAPGGPYEQYF. Here the CDR3 DNA reads TGCGCGCCTGGGGGGCCCTACGAGCAGTACTTC. The genes are TRBV20-1 and TRBJ2-7; D is possibly TRBD1 or TRBD2 (6 bases each). CDR3 length equals 11 residues. From germline, CDR1 is DFQATT and CDR2 SNEGSKA (reference sequence).